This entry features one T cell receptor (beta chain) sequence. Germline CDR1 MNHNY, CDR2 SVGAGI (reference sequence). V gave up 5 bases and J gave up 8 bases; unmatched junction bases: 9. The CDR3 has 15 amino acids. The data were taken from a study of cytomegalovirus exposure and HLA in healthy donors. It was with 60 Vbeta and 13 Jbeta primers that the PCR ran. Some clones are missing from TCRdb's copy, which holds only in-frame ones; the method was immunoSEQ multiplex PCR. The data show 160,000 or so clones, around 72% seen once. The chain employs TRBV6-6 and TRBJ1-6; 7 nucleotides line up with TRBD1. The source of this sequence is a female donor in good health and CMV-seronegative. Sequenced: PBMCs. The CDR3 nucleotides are TGTGCCAGCAGTCTCGACAGGGAAAGGGATTCACCCCTCCACTTT. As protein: CASSLDRERDSPLHF.